One and the same sample provided the 11 T cell receptor beta chains below, sequenced in a study of blood T cell repertoires in COVID-19 (dated by TCRdb to 2018 to 2021). The receptor library was made with the immunoSEQ multiplex PCR assay. TCRdb retrieved this table from immuneACCESS and kept in-frame rearrangements only. Not all clones are present; in checked studies, unresolved V genes account for under half, and no reason is known for the remainder. This sample gives 140,000 or so clones in total; over 75% of them show up just once. In total, the top ten clones hold around 3.2% of the sample. Material: peripheral blood. Receptors were obtained from a man aged 50-59 years with acute or convalescent COVID-19.

The chain has TRBV10-2 and TRBJ1-1; possibly TRBD1 for D (6 bases). CDR1 is WSHSY and CDR2 is SAAADI in the germline V gene. Trimming shortened V by 4 bases and J by 0 bases, and 12 bases separated the two germline ends. This CDR3 is built from 15 residues. The CDR3 DNA reads as TGCGCCAGCAGTGGGGCTGGACAGCTGAACACTGAAGCTTTCTTT. It is translated as CASSGAGQLNTEAFF.

The rearrangement joins TRBV7-8 to TRBJ2-7, with 14 positions matching TRBD2. V was clipped by 1 base and J by 5 bases; unmatched bases: 4. CDR1 is SGHVS and CDR2 is FQNEAQ in the germline V gene. The CDR3 sequence is 16 residues long. CDR3 sequence: CASSLGLAGGRHEQYF. Written as DNA, the CDR3 is TGTGCCAGCAGCTTAGGACTAGCGGGAGGGCGACACGAGCAGTACTTC.

The rearrangement uses TRBV11-2 and TRBJ1-2; 8 nucleotides line up with TRBD1. This CDR3 has 12 residues. Germline V gene lookup returns CDR1 SGHAT and CDR2 FQNNGV. The ends lost 4 bases at V and 8 bases at J; junction bases unmatched: 3. The CDR3 nucleotides are TGTGCCAGCAGCTCCAGGGGGCAGGGCTACACCTTC. Translation gives CASSSRGQGYTF.

V is TRBV24-1 and J is TRBJ1-1; TRBD1 matches 8 bases. Germline values: CDR1 KGHDR, CDR2 SFDVKD. There are 15 residues in the CDR3. V lost 3 bases to trimming and J lost 9 bases; unmatched junction nucleotides: 11. The CDR3 DNA follows: TGTGCCACCAGTGATAAAGGACAGGGAGGGGAAAAAGCTTTCTTT. Amino acid sequence: CATSDKGQGGEKAFF.

The chain links TRBV27 to TRBJ1-1, with 9 nucleotides matching TRBD1. CDR1 and CDR2 from the germline V gene are MNHEY and SMNVEV (reference sequence). J gave up 5 bases and V 0 bases, and 4 bases lay outside the gene matches. CDR3 length equals 15 residues. CDR3 region: CASSLSTGGFTEAFF. As DNA, the CDR3 is TGTGCCAGCAGTTTATCTACAGGGGGCTTTACTGAAGCTTTCTTT.

This chain uses TRBV19 with TRBJ1-3; D is undetermined. V lost 6 bases and J 3 bases, leaving 21 bases between the germline ends. The CDR3 length is 17 residues. CDR1 and CDR2 (germline): LNHDA, SQIVND (reference sequence). Here the CDR3 DNA reads TGTGCCAGTAGCACAATATCCGGGAGTTCCGGTGGAAACACCATATATTTT. Residues: CASSTISGSSGGNTIYF. The full variable domain, in which reference TRBV19 and TRBJ1-3 provide the parts outside the CDR3, is DGGITQSPKYLFRKEGQNVTLSCEQNLNHDAMYWYRQDPGQGLRLIYYSQIVNDFQKGDIAEGYSVSREKKESFPLTVTSAQKNPTAFYLCASSTISGSSGGNTIYFGEGSWLTVV.

This chain uses TRBV6-5 with TRBJ1-6; D possibly corresponds to TRBD1 (5 bases). Germline CDR1 MNHEY, CDR2 SVGAGI. The CDR3 loop spans 15 amino acids. The CDR3 bases are TGTGCTACCAAACGGGGGGAATCCTATAATTCACCCCTCCACTTT. Residues: CATKRGESYNSPLHF.

This clone is a singleton in its sample. V gene TRBV2 combines with J gene TRBJ1-2; no definite D call. The CDR3 is 15 residues long. The V end was cut by 1 base, the J end by 8 bases, with 17 bases between. Germline CDR1 SNHLY, CDR2 FYNNEI. This CDR3 reads CASSEGSSSFRGYTF. The CDR3 bases are TGTGCCAGCAGTGAAGGCTCTTCTTCTTTCCGGGGCTACACCTTC.

This clone was counted a single time. The V call is TRBV11-2, the J call TRBJ1-2; 9 nucleotides agree with TRBD1. Unmatched junction bases numbered 6, after V lost 5 bases and J lost 2 bases. Germline loops: CDR1 SGHAT, CDR2 FQNNGV. The CDR3 contains 15 residues. The CDR3: CASSPDRGPNYGYTF. CDR3 bases: TGTGCCAGCAGCCCGGACAGGGGACCGAACTATGGCTACACCTTC.

The chain has TRBV7-3 and TRBJ2-2; TRBD2 matches at 16 bases. V trimming: 5 bases; J trimming: 6 bases; junction bases outside the gene matches: 12. This CDR3 has 19 amino acids. Looked up from germline, CDR1 is SGHTA and CDR2 is FQGTGA. The CDR3 DNA sequence: TGTGCCAGCAGCCACTTACCGGGACTAGCGGGAGGGCCTTCCGGGGAGCTGTTTTTT. Protein: CASSHLPGLAGGPSGELFF.

This chain links TRBV14 with TRBJ2-6; D call uncertain. The germline CDR1 and CDR2 sequences are SGHDN and FVKESK. V dropped 1 base and J dropped 0 bases, with 4 bases sitting between them. The CDR3 has 15 amino acids. CDR3 DNA sequence: TGTGCCAGCAGCCAAGGCAGCTCTGGGGCCAACGTCCTGACTTTC. Its protein product is CASSQGSSGANVLTF.